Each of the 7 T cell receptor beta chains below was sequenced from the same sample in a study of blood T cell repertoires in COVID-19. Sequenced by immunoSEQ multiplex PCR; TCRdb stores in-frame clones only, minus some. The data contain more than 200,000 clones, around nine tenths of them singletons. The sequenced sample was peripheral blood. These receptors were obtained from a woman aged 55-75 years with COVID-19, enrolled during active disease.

The CDR3, as DNA: TGTGCCAGTAGTCCTTGGACTAGCGGGGGCACAGATACGCAGTATTTT. Protein: CASSPWTSGGTDTQYF. The chain uses TRBV19 and TRBJ2-3; 12 bases match TRBD2. This CDR3 is built from 16 residues. Germline values: CDR1 LNHDA, CDR2 SQIVND (reference sequence). J gave up 1 base and V 5 bases, and 4 bases lay outside the gene matches.

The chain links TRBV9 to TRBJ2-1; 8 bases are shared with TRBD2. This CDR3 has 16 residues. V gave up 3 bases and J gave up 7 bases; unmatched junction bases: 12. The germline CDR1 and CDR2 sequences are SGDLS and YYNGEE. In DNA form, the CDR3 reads TGTGCCAGCAGCGCGCAACCGGGCGGGGGGTGGAATGAGCAGTTCTTC. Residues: CASSAQPGGGWNEQFF.

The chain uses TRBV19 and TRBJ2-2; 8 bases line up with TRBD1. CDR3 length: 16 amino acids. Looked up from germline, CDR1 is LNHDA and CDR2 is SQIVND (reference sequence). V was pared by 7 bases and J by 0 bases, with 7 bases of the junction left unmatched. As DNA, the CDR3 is TGTGCCAGTAAAAAGGACAGGGCCTCGAACACCGGGGAGCTGTTTTTT. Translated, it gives CASKKDRASNTGELFF.

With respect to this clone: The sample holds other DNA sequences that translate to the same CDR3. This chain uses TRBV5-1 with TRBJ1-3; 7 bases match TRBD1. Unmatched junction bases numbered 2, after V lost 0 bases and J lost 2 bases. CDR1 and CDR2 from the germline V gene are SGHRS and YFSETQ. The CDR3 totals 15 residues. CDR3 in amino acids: CASSLGTGAGNTIYF. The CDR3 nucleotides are TGCGCCAGCAGCTTGGGAACAGGGGCTGGAAACACCATATATTTT.

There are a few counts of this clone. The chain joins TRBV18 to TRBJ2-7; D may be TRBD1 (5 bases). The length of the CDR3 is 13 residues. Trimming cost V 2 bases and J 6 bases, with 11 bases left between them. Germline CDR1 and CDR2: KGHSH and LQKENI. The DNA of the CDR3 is TGTGCCAGCTCACCAGACAGTCTCTCCGAGCAGTACTTC. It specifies CASSPDSLSEQYF.

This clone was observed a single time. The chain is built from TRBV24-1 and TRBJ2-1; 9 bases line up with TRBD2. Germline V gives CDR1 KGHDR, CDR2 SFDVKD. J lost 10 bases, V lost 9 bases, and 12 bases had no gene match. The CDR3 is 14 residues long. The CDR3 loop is CATRGGRALKEQFF. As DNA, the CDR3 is TGTGCCACCCGGGGCGGGAGGGCCTTAAAGGAGCAGTTCTTC.

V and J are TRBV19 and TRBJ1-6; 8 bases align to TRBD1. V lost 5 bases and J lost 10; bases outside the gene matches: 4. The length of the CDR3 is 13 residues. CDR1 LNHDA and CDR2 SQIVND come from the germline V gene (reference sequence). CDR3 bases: TGTGCCAGTAGTCGGACAGGGCGCTCACCCCTCCACTTT. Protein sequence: CASSRTGRSPLHF.